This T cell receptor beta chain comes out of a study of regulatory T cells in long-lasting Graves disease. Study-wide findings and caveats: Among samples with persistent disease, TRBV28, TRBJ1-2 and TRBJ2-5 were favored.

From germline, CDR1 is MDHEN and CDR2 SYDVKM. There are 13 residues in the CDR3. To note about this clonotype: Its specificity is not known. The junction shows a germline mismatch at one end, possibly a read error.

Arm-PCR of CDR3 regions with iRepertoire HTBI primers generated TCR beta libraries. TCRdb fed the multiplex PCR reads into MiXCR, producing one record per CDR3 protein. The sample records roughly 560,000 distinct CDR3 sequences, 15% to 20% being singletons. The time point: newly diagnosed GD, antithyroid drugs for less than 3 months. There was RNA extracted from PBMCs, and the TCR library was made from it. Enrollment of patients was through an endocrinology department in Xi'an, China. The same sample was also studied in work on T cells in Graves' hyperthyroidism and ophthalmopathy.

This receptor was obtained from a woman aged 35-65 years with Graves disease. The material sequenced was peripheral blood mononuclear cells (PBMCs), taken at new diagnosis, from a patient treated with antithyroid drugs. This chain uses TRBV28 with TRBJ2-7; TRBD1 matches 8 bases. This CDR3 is CVSSLWGQEEQYF. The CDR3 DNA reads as TGTGTCAGCAGTTTATGGGGACAGGAGGAGCAGTACTTC.